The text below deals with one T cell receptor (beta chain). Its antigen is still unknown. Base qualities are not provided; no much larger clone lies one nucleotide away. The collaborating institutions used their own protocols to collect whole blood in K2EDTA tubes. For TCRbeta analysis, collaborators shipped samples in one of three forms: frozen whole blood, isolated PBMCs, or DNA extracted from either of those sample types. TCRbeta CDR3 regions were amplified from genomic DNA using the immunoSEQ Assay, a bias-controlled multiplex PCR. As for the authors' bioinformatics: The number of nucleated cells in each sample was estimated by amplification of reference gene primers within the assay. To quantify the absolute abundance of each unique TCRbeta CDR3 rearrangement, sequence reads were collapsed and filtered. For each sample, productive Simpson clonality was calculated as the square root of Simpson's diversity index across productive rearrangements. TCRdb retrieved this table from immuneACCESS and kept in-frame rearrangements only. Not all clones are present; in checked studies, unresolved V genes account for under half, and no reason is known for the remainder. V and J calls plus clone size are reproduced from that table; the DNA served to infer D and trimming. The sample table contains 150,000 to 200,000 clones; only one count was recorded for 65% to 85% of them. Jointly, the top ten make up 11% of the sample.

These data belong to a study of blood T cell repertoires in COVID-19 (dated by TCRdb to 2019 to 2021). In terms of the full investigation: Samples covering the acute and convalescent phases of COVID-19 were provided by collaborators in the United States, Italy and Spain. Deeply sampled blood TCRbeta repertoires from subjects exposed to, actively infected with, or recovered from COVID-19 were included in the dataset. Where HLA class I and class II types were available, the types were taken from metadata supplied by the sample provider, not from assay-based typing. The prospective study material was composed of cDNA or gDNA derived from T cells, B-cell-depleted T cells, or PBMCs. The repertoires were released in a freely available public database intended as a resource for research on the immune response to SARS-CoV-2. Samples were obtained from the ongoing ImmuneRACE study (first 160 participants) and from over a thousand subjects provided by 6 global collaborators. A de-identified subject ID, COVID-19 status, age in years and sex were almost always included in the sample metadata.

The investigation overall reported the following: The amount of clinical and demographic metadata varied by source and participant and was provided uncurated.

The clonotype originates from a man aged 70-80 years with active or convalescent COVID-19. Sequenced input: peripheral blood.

The CDR3 here reads CASSPVRDSEVYEQYF. The DNA is as follows: TGCGCCAGCAGCCCGGTCCGGGACTCGGAGGTGTACGAGCAGTACTTC. In this chain, TRBV5-1 is recombined with TRBJ2-7; possibly the D gene is TRBD2, per 6 matching bases. The CDR3 contains 16 residues, cysteine and phenylalanine counted. Here the CDR3 DNA is all that survives: 48 bases in frame from base 1. V was cut back by 4 bases and J by 4 bases, leaving a gap of 21 bases between them. The germline V gene specifies SGHRS as CDR1 and YFSETQ as CDR2. This CDR3, with the reference TRBV5-1 and TRBJ2-7 proteins standing in past its ends, gives the full variable domain KAGVTQTPRYLIKTRGQQVTLSCSPISGHRSVSWYQQTPGQGLQFLFEYFSETQRNKGNFPGRFSGRQFSNSRSEMNVSTLELGDSALYLCASSPVRDSEVYEQYFGPGTRLTVT.